This T cell receptor beta chain was retrieved from a study of CD8+ T cells in alopecia areata. Looking at the study overall: Treated patients were given oral tofacitinib, which was dosed at 5 to 10 mg twice daily.

Study outcomes and limitations: Although TCR sharing was seen in mice, sharing across patients was less clear, possibly for HLA-related reasons.

The sequencing template was cDNA reverse transcribed from extracted RNA. TCRdb's table, derived via immunoSEQ multiplex PCR, lists solely in-frame clones and lacks some. Of about 98,000 clones listed, 40% to 45% are singletons. Concerning this clone: The antigen is undetermined.

Peripheral blood, together with lesional scalp punch biopsies, was collected from alopecia areata patients. Sorting from PBMCs produced CD4+ and CD8+ T cells. The CDR3 is 11 residues long. Trimming stripped 4 bases from V and 3 bases from J, with 7 bases between. Looked up from germline, CDR1 is SQVTM and CDR2 is ANQGSEA. Sequencing was done on a sample of CD4+ T cells sorted from blood. This chain joins TRBV29-1 and TRBJ2-7, with D possibly being TRBD2 (6 bases). The sequence came from a human donor with alopecia areata. CDR3 amino acids: CSVGTNYEQYF. CDR3 in DNA: TGCAGCGTTGGGACTAACTACGAGCAGTACTTC.